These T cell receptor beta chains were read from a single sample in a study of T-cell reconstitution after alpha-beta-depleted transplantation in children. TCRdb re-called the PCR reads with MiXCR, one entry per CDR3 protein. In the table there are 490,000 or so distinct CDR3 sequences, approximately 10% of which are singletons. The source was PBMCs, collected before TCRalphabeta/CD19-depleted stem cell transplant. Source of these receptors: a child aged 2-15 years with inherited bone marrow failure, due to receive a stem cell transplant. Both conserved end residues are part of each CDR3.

CASSPGVGGSYNEQFF,TRBV9,TRBJ2-1
CASRNPAGTSGSVYNEQFF,TRBV6-1,TRBJ2-1
CASSFWPVGPGQGANEQFF,TRBV5-1,TRBJ2-1
CASSSRGQETQYF,TRBV12-3/TRBV12-4,TRBJ2-5
CASSPSSVSYEQYF,TRBV18,TRBJ2-7
CASSVWSATRRYF,TRBV3-1,TRBJ2-7
CSARPYRVKAEAFF,TRBV20-1,TRBJ1-1
CAWSGGHRATNEKLFF,TRBV30,TRBJ1-4
CASSAIAGARWSEQFF,TRBV7-2,TRBJ2-1
CASSFGPGTGDEQFF,TRBV5-4,TRBJ2-1
CASSQGLVGDGEQFF,TRBV12-3/TRBV12-4,TRBJ2-1
CASSLEWGDTQYF,TRBV7-2,TRBJ2-3
CASGYRIYTGELFF,TRBV27,TRBJ2-2
CASSRGTAIYEQYF,TRBV12-3/TRBV12-4,TRBJ2-7
CASSQGPTGTLSYEQYF,TRBV4-3,TRBJ2-7
CASSRTATFYGYTF,TRBV12-3/TRBV12-4,TRBJ1-2
CASSLERWRGASGELFF,TRBV11-2,TRBJ2-2
CASSQDLGREDTQYF,TRBV4-3,TRBJ2-3
CASSWERGLPNEQFF,TRBV5-5,TRBJ2-1
CASSLATGSNYGYTF,TRBV5-1,TRBJ1-2
CAISGVEGELFF,TRBV10-3,TRBJ2-2
CASRMTFSEQYF,TRBV6-1,TRBJ2-7
CASSLAVDSSYNEQFF,TRBV11-2,TRBJ2-1
CASSPDSPAYEQYF,TRBV5-1,TRBJ2-7
CASSLWGGGQPNGYTF,TRBV27,TRBJ1-2
CASSLVGGGTNEKLFF,TRBV11-2,TRBJ1-4
CARRGTTDEQFF,TRBV2,TRBJ2-1
CSAHDIYEQYF,TRBV20-1,TRBJ2-7
CASSFTGGLFEQFF,TRBV5-1,TRBJ2-1
CASSPRLTSGSWDEQFF,TRBV12-3/TRBV12-4,TRBJ2-1
CASSWSVTGTGELFF,TRBV7-9,TRBJ2-2
CASSGLAGVVPDYNEQFF,TRBV6-2/TRBV6-3,TRBJ2-1
CASSSGSSYNEQFF,TRBV3-1,TRBJ2-1
CASSQYGGPHEQYF,TRBV4-1,TRBJ2-7
CASSRRSGAPATDTQYF,TRBV14,TRBJ2-3